This TCR beta chain is drawn from a study of shared clonotypes between healthy human individuals. Whole-study context: Those who served as donors were two women and a few men between the ages of 18 and 49. The study, taken as a whole, reports: In this cohort, only blood was sampled, and tissue repertoires likely differ. An expected dependence of interdonor clonotype sharing on sequencing depth was noted.

The length of the CDR3 is 11 residues. Trimming stripped 6 bases from V and 5 bases from J, with 9 bases between. Looked up from germline, CDR1 is DFQATT and CDR2 is SNEGSKA (reference sequence). Deep-level assay runs were performed. The method was immunoSEQ multiplex PCR; TCRdb's version includes in-frame clones alone and lacks a portion of them. The repertoire holds hundreds of thousands of clones, with around 78% as singletons. On this clone: Its antigen is not identified.

The clonotype was recovered from a woman between 40 and 55 years old in good health. Some clones in this sample may be carry-over from other donors' samples. The sequenced material came from PBMCs. V is TRBV20-1 and J is TRBJ2-3; D not certain. The CDR3, as DNA: TGCAGTGCCCCTAGTGTAGATACGCAGTATTTT. This encodes CSAPSVDTQYF.